Listed here are 16 T cell receptor beta chains from one sample, sequenced in a study of T cells after yellow fever vaccination. TCRdb re-called the 5' RACE reads with MiXCR, one entry per CDR3 protein. The table lists roughly 250,000 distinct CDR3 sequences, roughly 13% of them singletons. The sequences come from CD4+ T cells sorted from PBMCs, collected 45 days after the yellow fever booster vaccination. The receptors derive from a man in his thirties or forties who received the YFV17D yellow fever vaccine.

This clonotype has more than one count but fewer than ten. The J gene is TRBJ2-7, the V gene TRBV3-1; 9 positions agree with TRBD2. CDR3 length: 14 amino acids. CDR1 and CDR2 from the germline V gene are LGHDT and YNNKEL (reference sequence). The ends lost 6 bases at V and 2 bases at J; junction bases unmatched: 5. CDR3: CASSKRGAAYEQYF. The CDR3 coding sequence is TGTGCCAGCAGTAAGCGGGGGGCCGCCTACGAGCAGTACTTC.

The V and J genes are TRBV18 and TRBJ1-1; 7 bases match TRBD1. Germline V gives CDR1 KGHSH, CDR2 LQKENI. Trimming cost V 3 bases and J 1 base; bases outside gene matches: 2. This CDR3 spans 14 amino acids. The CDR3 here is CASSPSGGNTEAFF. CDR3 in DNA: TGTGCCAGCTCACCTTCAGGGGGGAACACTGAAGCTTTCTTT. Drawing the rest from reference TRBV18 and TRBJ1-1, the complete variable domain is NAGVMQNPRHLVRRRGQEARLRCSPMKGHSHVYWYRQLPEEGLKFMVYLQKENIIDESGMPKERFSAEFPKEGPSILRIQQVVRGDSAAYFCASSPSGGNTEAFFGQGTRLTVV.

The V and J genes are TRBV10-3 and TRBJ2-2, with D unclear. With 3 bases removed from V and 1 base from J, the gap between germline ends came to 6 bases. CDR1 is ENHRY and CDR2 is SYGVKD in the germline V gene. This CDR3 spans 14 amino acids. CDR3 sequence: CAISEGQNTGELFF. The CDR3 bases are TGTGCCATCAGTGAAGGCCAGAACACCGGGGAGCTGTTTTTT.

This clonotype has a handful of counts. DNA for the CDR3: TGTGCCAGCAGCTTAGATCCGGGTTGGGATGAGCAGTTCTTC. Encoded protein: CASSLDPGWDEQFF. The chain couples TRBV11-2 to TRBJ2-1, with D uncertain. V was clipped by 0 bases and J by 8 bases, with 11 bases between them. This CDR3 has 14 amino acids. Germline V gene lookup returns CDR1 SGHAT and CDR2 FQNNGV.

The chain employs TRBV10-3 and TRBJ1-1, with a weak D call TRBD1 (6 bases). The V and J ends lost 7 bases and 2 bases respectively, with 11 bases between them. The CDR3 spans 13 residues. Per the germline V gene, CDR1 is ENHRY and CDR2 is SYGVKD. This chain's CDR3 is CAITKTGNTEAFF. CDR3 sequence (DNA): TGTGCCATCACTAAGACAGGAAACACTGAAGCTTTCTTT.

This clonotype showed up just a few times. This chain links TRBV20-1 with TRBJ2-1; 7 positions match TRBD2. The V segment lost 0 bases and the J segment 7 bases; nucleotides outside the gene matches: 9. This CDR3 region has 15 residues. Looked up from germline, CDR1 is DFQATT and CDR2 is SNEGSKA (reference sequence). As DNA, the CDR3 is TGCAGTGCTAGAGATTTGACGGGAGGATATAATGAGCAGTTCTTC. Its translation is CSARDLTGGYNEQFF.

Regarding this clonotype: Lacking the conserved final phenylalanine or tryptophan, this CDR3 likely reflects a read error. It is unclear where the CDR3 begins or ends on the DNA, so no DNA is shown, and the CDR3 is as TCRdb lists it. This chain uses TRBV23-1 with TRBJ2-3; TRBD2, the table's D call, lacks a check against the DNA. TRBV23-1 is an open reading frame whose function is uncertain. The CDR3 has 8 amino acids, counting both end residues. The CDR3 is CATHAGPT.

This clonotype was counted between two and nine times. The genes are TRBV7-2 and TRBJ2-5, with 13 bases fitting TRBD2. Trimming took 4 bases from V and 5 from J; bases not matched to a gene: 7. Germline V gene data show CDR1 as SGHTA and CDR2 as FQGNSA. This CDR3 has 16 amino acids. This CDR3 is CASSSRTSGRGETQYF. The CDR3, as DNA: TGTGCCAGCAGCTCCCGGACTAGCGGGAGAGGGGAGACCCAGTACTTC.

J is TRBJ2-5 and V is TRBV27, with TRBD1 matching 8 bases. This CDR3 spans 15 amino acids. The germline V gene encodes CDR1 MNHEY and CDR2 SMNVEV (reference sequence). The ends lost 6 bases at V and 5 bases at J; junction bases unmatched: 11. CDR3 residues: CASRLTQGAGETQYF. In nucleotides, the CDR3 is TGTGCCAGCAGACTCACCCAGGGGGCTGGTGAGACCCAGTACTTC.

This clonotype was detected a few times. V gene TRBV7-2 combines with J gene TRBJ2-5, with TRBD1 matching over 8 bases. The germline CDR1 and CDR2 sequences are SGHTA and FQGNSA. The V gene end was trimmed by 5 bases and the J gene end by 5 bases; junction bases not matched to a gene: 4. The CDR3 length is 13 residues. CDR3 sequence (DNA): TGTGCCAGCAGCATCTGGACAGGGGAGACCCAGTACTTC. Its translation: CASSIWTGETQYF. Full variable domain (rest looked up from reference TRBV7-2 and TRBJ2-5): GAGVSQSPSNKVTEKGKDVELRCDPISGHTALYWYRQSLGQGLEFLIYFQGNSAPDKSGLPSDRFSAERTGGSVSTLTIQRTQQEDSAVYLCASSIWTGETQYFGPGTRLLVL.

This clonotype has a handful of counts. V gene TRBV20-1 combines with J gene TRBJ2-2; D gene uncertain. Germline-derived CDR1 and CDR2 are DFQATT and SNEGSKA (reference sequence). CDR3 length: 13 residues. V lost 2 bases to trimming and J lost 1 base, with 5 bases between them. In DNA form, the CDR3 reads TGCAGTGCTAGACCGGGGAACACCGGGGAGCTGTTTTTT. Its translation: CSARPGNTGELFF.

The chain couples TRBV5-1 to TRBJ1-1; D unclear. Trimming shortened V by 4 bases and J by 4 bases, and 14 bases separated the two germline ends. From germline, CDR1 is SGHRS and CDR2 YFSETQ. The CDR3 extends over 14 amino acids. The CDR3 protein is CASSKDGGGTEAFF. The CDR3 DNA reads as TGCGCCAGCAGCAAGGACGGTGGAGGCACTGAAGCTTTCTTT.

This chain uses TRBV28 with TRBJ2-3, with 8 bases identical to TRBD2. Per the germline V gene, CDR1 is MDHEN and CDR2 is SYDVKM. The V and J ends lost 6 bases and 1 base, in that order; junction bases with no gene match: 6. CDR3 length equals 15 residues. The CDR3 sequence: CASRAPGLGTDTQYF. CDR3 nucleotides: TGTGCCAGCAGGGCTCCGGGACTAGGCACAGATACGCAGTATTTT. The full variable domain, rest sourced from reference TRBV28 and TRBJ2-3, is DVKVTQSSRYLVKRTGEKVFLECVQDMDHENMFWYRQDPGLGLRLIYFSYDVKMKEKGDIPEGYSVSREKKERFSLILESASTNQTSMYLCASRAPGLGTDTQYFGPGTRLTVL.

The J gene is TRBJ1-6, the V gene TRBV25-1; D ambiguous. Germline V lookup: CDR1 MGHDK, CDR2 SYGVNS. Trimming took off 5 bases at V and 6 bases at J, with 5 bases between the two ends. This CDR3 region has 12 residues. In nucleotides, the CDR3 is TGTGCCAGCAGTCCTGCTAATTCACCCCTCCACTTT. The encoded protein is CASSPANSPLHF.

The chain carries TRBV7-8 and TRBJ2-1; D gene unclear. Trimming shortened V by 5 bases and J by 4 bases, and 18 bases separated the two germline ends. The CDR3 is 16 residues long. From germline, CDR1 is SGHVS and CDR2 FQNEAQ. CDR3 sequence reads: CASSINRRNPYNEQFF. The CDR3 DNA follows: TGTGCCAGCAGCATAAATAGACGGAACCCTTACAATGAGCAGTTCTTC.

The CDR3 here is CASSLGSGGLSSYEQYF. CDR3 in DNA: TGTGCCAGCAGCTTAGGGTCCGGGGGCCTAAGCTCCTACGAGCAGTACTTC. The chain links TRBV7-9 to TRBJ2-7; D possibly matches TRBD1 or TRBD2 (6 bases each). Trimming left V 1 base short and J 0 bases short, with 16 bases between. This CDR3 is built from 17 residues. CDR1 is SEHNR, CDR2 FQNEAQ, per germline (reference sequence).